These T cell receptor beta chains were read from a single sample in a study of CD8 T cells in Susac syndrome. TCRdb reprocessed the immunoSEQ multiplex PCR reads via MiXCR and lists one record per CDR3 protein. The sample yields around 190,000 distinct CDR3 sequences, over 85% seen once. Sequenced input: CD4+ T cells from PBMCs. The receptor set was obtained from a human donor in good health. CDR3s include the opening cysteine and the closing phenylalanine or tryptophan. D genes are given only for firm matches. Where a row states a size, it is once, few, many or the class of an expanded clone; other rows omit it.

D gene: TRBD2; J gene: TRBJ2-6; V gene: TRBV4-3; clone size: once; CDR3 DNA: TGCGCCAGCAGCCACGGGGGGGCTGGGGCCAACGTCCTGACTTTC; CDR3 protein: CASSHGGAGANVLTF
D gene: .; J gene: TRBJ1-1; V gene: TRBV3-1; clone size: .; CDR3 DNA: TGTGCCAGCAGCCAAGATGGGGGGCGGAACACTGAAGCTTTCTTT; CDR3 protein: CASSQDGGRNTEAFF
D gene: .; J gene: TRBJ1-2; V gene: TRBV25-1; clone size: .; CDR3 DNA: TGTGCCAGCAGTGCCCCCGACAGGCCCTATGGCTACACCTTC; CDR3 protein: CASSAPDRPYGYTF
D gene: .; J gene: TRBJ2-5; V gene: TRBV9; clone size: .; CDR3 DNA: TGTGCCAGCAGCGTAGAGGTCTTTTCGGGGACCCAGTACTTC; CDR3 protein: CASSVEVFSGTQYF
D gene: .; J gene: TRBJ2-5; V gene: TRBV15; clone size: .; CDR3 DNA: TGTGCCACCAGCAGAGATCTGATCCAGGGCCAAAACCAAGAGACCCAGTACTTC; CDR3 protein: CATSRDLIQGQNQETQYF
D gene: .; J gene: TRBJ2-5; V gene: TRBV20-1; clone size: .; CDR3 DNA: TGCAGTGCTAGAGCCTGGACTTTTCAAGAGACCCAGTACTTC; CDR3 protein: CSARAWTFQETQYF
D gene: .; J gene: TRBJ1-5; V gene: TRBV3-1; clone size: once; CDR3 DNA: TGTGCCAGCAGCGGGGACGGCAATCAGCCCCAGCATTTT; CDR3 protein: CASSGDGNQPQHF
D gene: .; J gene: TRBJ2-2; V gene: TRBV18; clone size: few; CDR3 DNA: TGTGCCAGCTCACCACGGGATGCCGGGGAGCTGTTTTTT; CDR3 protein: CASSPRDAGELFF
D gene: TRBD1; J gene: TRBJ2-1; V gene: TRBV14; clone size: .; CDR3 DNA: TGTGCCAGCAGCCCTCCGGGACAGGGGCGTCGGGGCTACAATGAGCAGTTCTTC; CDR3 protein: CASSPPGQGRRGYNEQFF
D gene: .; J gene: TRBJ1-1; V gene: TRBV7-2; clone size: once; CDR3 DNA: TGTGCCAGCAGCTTAGTAACAGGGAACACTGAAGCTTTCTTT; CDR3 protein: CASSLVTGNTEAFF
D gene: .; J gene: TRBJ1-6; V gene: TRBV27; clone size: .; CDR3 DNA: TGTGCCAGCACCTTCAGAGGCAGCGAGAGTTCACCCCTCCACTTT; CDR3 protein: CASTFRGSESSPLHF
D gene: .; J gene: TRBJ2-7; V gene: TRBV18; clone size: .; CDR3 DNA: TGTGCCAGCTCACCGGCCACAGCCTACGAGCAGTACTTC; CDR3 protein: CASSPATAYEQYF
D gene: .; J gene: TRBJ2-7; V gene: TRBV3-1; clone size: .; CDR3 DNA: TGTGCCAGCAGCCCCCAGGCCTACGAGCAGTACTTC; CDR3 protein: CASSPQAYEQYF
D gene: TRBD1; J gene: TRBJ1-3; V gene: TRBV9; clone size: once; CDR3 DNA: TGTGCCAGCAGCGTCTACCAGGGACAGGTCTCTGGAAACACCATATATTTT; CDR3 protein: CASSVYQGQVSGNTIYF
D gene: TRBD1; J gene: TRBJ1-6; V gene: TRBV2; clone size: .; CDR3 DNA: TGTGCCACCCGTGGGACAGGGGCAAAGTGGGAGAATTCACCCCTCCACTTT; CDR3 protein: CATRGTGAKWENSPLHF
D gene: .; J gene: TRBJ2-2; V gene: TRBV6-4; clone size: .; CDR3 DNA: TGTGCCAGCAGTACACAACGGGGGACCGGGGAGCTGTTTTTT; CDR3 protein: CASSTQRGTGELFF
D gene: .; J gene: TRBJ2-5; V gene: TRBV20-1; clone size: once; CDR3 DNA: TGCAGTGCTAGGCTCGGAGGGGTGGAGACCCAGTACTTC; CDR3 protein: CSARLGGVETQYF
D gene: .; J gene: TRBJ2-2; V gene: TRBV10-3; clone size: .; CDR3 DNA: TGTGCCATCAGTCCGGGACTTCCGAGCGCCGGGGAGCTGTTTTTT; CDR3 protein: CAISPGLPSAGELFF
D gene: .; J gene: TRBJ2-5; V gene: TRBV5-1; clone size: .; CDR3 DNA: TGCGCCAGCAGCCCCACCAGGGGTCAAGAGACCCAGTACTTC; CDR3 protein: CASSPTRGQETQYF
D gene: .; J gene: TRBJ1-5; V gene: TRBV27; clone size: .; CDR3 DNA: TGTGCCAGCAGTTTACATCAGCCCCAGCATTTT; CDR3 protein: CASSLHQPQHF
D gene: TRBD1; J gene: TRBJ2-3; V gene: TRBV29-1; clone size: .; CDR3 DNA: TGCAGCGTAGAATCGGGACAGGGACTCACAGATACGCAGTATTTT; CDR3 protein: CSVESGQGLTDTQYF
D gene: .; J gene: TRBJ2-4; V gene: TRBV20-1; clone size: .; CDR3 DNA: TGCAGTGCTAGAGATCCCCTGTTTGGGAAAAACATTCAGTACTTC; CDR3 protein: CSARDPLFGKNIQYF
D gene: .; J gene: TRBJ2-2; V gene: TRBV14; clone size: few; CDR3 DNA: TGTGCCAGCAGCCATGGGGGCACCGGGGAGCTGTTTTTT; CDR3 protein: CASSHGGTGELFF
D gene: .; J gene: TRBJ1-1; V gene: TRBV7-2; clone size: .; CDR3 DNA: TGTGCCAGCAGCTCAGCATATGGGAGAGCTGAAGCTTTCTTT; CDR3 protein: CASSSAYGRAEAFF
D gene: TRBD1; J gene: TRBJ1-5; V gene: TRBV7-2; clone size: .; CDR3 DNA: TGTGCCAGCAGATCGGAGACAGGGACAAAGCAGCCCCAGCATTTT; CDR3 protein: CASRSETGTKQPQHF
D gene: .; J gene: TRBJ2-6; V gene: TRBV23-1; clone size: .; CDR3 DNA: TGCGCCAGCAGTCAAACGGGGTCCACCGGGGCCAACGTCCTGACTTTC; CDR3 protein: CASSQTGSTGANVLTF
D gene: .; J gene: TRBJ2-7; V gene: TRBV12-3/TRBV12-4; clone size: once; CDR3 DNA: TGTGCCAGCAGCAGGCCAGGGGCTTTGGCCTACGAGCAGTACTTC; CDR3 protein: CASSRPGALAYEQYF
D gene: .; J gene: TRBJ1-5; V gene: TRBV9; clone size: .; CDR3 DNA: TGTGCCAGCAGCGTAGGGGCTCAAGGGAATCAGCCCCAGCATTTT; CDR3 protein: CASSVGAQGNQPQHF
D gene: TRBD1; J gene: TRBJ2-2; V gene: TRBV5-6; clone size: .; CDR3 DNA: TGTGCCAGCAGCCCAATGGACAGGGGGGACACCGGGGAGCTGTTTTTT; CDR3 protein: CASSPMDRGDTGELFF
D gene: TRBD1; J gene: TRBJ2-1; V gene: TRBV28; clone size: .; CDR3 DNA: TGTGCCAGCAGTCCGGCCCGGACAGGGGGGTACAATGAGCAGTTCTTC; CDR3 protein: CASSPARTGGYNEQFF
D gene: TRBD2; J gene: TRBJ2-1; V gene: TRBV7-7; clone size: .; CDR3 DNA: TGTGCTAGCAGCTTGAGCGGGGGTGAGCAGTTCTTC; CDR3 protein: CASSLSGGEQFF